This entry lists 21 T cell receptor beta chains sequenced from one sample in a study of Ad26.COV2.S vaccination and SARS-CoV-2 variants. Only in-frame clones appear in the TCRdb table, and some are missing; sequencing was by immunoSEQ multiplex PCR. The sample shows 380,000 or so clones, around 89% of them seen only once. The treatment here: roughly 18 received Ad26.COV2.S at low or high dose, single or two shots; roughly five received placebo; per-sample allocation not given. The study sampled participants on day 63 after the first vaccine or placebo injection. The specimen comprised peripheral blood, sampled in a trial of Ad26.COV2.S vaccine versus placebo. These receptors originate from a person between 18 and 59 years old who received the Ad26.COV2.S COVID-19 vaccine or a placebo.

The chain employs TRBV19 and TRBJ1-4, with D unclear. CDR1 and CDR2 from the germline V gene are LNHDA and SQIVND (reference sequence). This CDR3 contains 12 residues. The ends were cut back, 9 bases at V and 4 bases at J, with 9 bases in the middle. The CDR3 sequence is CASRTDNEKLFF. The CDR3 coding sequence is TGTGCCAGCAGGACGGATAATGAAAAACTGTTTTTT.

This sequence joins TRBV7-2 and TRBJ1-6; tentative D call: TRBD1 (5 bases). V shed 4 bases and J shed 9 bases, with 13 bases lying between them. Looked up from germline, CDR1 is SGHTA and CDR2 is FQGNSA. The CDR3 is 14 residues long. For the CDR3, the DNA is TGTGCCAGCAGCTCGAGCCAGGGTCTTTCACCCCTCCACTTT. Translated, it gives CASSSSQGLSPLHF.

Only one count was recorded for this clone. The chain carries TRBV6-1 and TRBJ2-6; 7 nucleotides match TRBD2. The junction had 12 bases not matched to a gene; V was cut back by 4 bases and J by 0 bases. This CDR3 is 19 amino acids long. Per germline, CDR1 MNHNS and CDR2 SASEGT. For the CDR3, the DNA is TGTGCCAGCAGTGGCTCGAGGGGCGGGAGCCACTCTGGGGCCAACGTCCTGACTTTC. Translation: CASSGSRGGSHSGANVLTF.

The chain combines TRBV7-9 with TRBJ2-5; D remains ambiguous. The CDR3 runs to 13 residues. The V end lost 4 bases, the J end lost 5 bases, and 11 bases lay between the germline ends. Germline V gives CDR1 SEHNR, CDR2 FQNEAQ (reference sequence). CDR3 amino acids: CASSWAALETQYF. The CDR3 DNA reads TGTGCCAGCAGCTGGGCTGCGTTGGAGACCCAGTACTTC.

This clone was recorded only once. J is TRBJ2-7 and V is TRBV5-6, with 13 bases identical to TRBD2. The V gene end was trimmed by 3 bases and the J gene end by 7 bases; junction bases not matched to a gene: 7. The germline V gene has CDR1 SGHDT and CDR2 YYEEEE. The CDR3 has 15 amino acids. The CDR3: CASSSGTSGAVEQYF. CDR3 coding DNA: TGTGCCAGCAGCTCCGGGACTAGCGGGGCCGTTGAGCAGTACTTC.

V gene TRBV12-3 or TRBV12-4 combines with J gene TRBJ2-3, with a weak D call TRBD2 (5 bases). Between the trimmed V and J ends, which lost 3 bases and 8 bases, there was a span of 12 bases. This CDR3 comprises 13 residues. CDR3 nucleotide sequence: TGTGCCAGCAGTTTGTTCGGGGAAGCTACGCAGTATTTT. This gives the protein CASSLFGEATQYF.

This clone showed up just once. V usage is TRBV6-4 and J usage is TRBJ1-4, with D hard to call. Germline CDR1 MRHNA, CDR2 SNTAGT. CDR3 length: 15 amino acids. V lost 7 bases and J 7 bases, leaving 19 bases between the germline ends. CDR3 DNA: TGTGCCAGCACTCTGGGAATGGGAGAAGGTGAAAAACTGTTTTTT. Residues: CASTLGMGEGEKLFF.

This clone was seen once. The rearrangement uses TRBV28 and TRBJ2-5; perhaps TRBD1 as D (5 bases). There are 15 residues in the CDR3. The germline gives CDR1 MDHEN, CDR2 SYDVKM. With 6 bases removed from V and 5 bases from J, the gap between germline ends came to 19 bases. Here the CDR3 reads CASSPIDSTHETQYF. The CDR3 bases are TGTGCCAGCAGCCCCATCGACAGTACCCATGAGACCCAGTACTTC.

The V call is TRBV7-2, the J call TRBJ1-2; D may be TRBD1 (5 bases). V was shortened by 2 bases and J by 6 bases, with 10 bases between the two germline ends. This CDR3 contains 13 residues. Germline CDR1 SGHTA, CDR2 FQGNSA. CDR3 loop: CASSLQVRDGYTF. The CDR3 DNA reads TGTGCCAGCAGCTTACAAGTCAGGGATGGCTACACCTTC.

The chain joins TRBV2 to TRBJ2-1; 12 bases match TRBD1. The CDR3 sequence is 17 residues long. CDR1 and CDR2 (germline): SNHLY, FYNNEI. Trimming took 4 bases from V and 6 from J; bases not matched to a gene: 10. CDR3 sequence (DNA): TGTGCCAGCAGTGCGGGGAGGGGGACAGGGGGCCTCAATGAGCAGTTCTTC. It translates to CASSAGRGTGGLNEQFF.

V gene TRBV19 combines with J gene TRBJ1-2; unclear D gene. Germline CDR1 and CDR2: LNHDA and SQIVND (reference sequence). The CDR3 has 16 residues. V lost 6 bases and J 5 bases, leaving 22 bases between the germline ends. CDR3 region: CASSAPRTLKKYGYTF. The CDR3 nucleotides read TGTGCCAGTAGCGCCCCCCGGACCCTAAAGAAATATGGCTACACCTTC. Together with reference TRBV19 and TRBJ1-2, the CDR3 gives the full variable domain: DGGITQSPKYLFRKEGQNVTLSCEQNLNHDAMYWYRQDPGQGLRLIYYSQIVNDFQKGDIAEGYSVSREKKESFPLTVTSAQKNPTAFYLCASSAPRTLKKYGYTFGSGTRLTVV.

This chain uses TRBV15 with TRBJ2-7; weak D call: TRBD2 (6 bases). The germline CDR1 and CDR2 sequences are LNHNV and YYDKDF (reference sequence). The CDR3 sequence is 15 residues long. V gave up 7 bases and J gave up 5 bases, with 21 bases separating them. DNA for the CDR3: TGTGCCACCAAGGACGGGACTCAGGGCCCTCACGAGCAGTACTTC. Protein product: CATKDGTQGPHEQYF.

The chain couples TRBV7-2 to TRBJ2-3; 9 bases are shared with TRBD1. The J segment lost 3 bases and the V segment lost 5 bases, leaving 9 bases of the junction unmatched. Germline lookup yields CDR1 SGHTA and CDR2 FQGNSA. The CDR3 sequence is 16 residues long. The CDR3 protein is CASSQYGTGLTDTQYF. The CDR3 DNA is TGTGCCAGCAGCCAGTACGGGACAGGGCTAACAGATACGCAGTATTTT.

The V call is TRBV2, the J call TRBJ2-2; TRBD1 matches at 11 bases. Germline V CDR1 and CDR2: SNHLY, FYNNEI. The CDR3 contains 15 residues. V was clipped by 7 bases and J by 6 bases; unmatched bases: 7. CDR3 loop: CASNRDRGAAGELFF. In DNA, the CDR3 is TGTGCCAGCAACCGGGACAGGGGGGCGGCCGGGGAGCTGTTTTTT. The full variable domain, completed using reference TRBV2 and TRBJ2-2, is EPEVTQTPSHQVTQMGQEVILRCVPISNHLYFYWYRQILGQKVEFLVSFYNNEISEKSEIFDDQFSVERPDGSNFTLKIRSTKLEDSAMYFCASNRDRGAAGELFFGEGSRLTVL.

This rearrangement joins TRBV5-1 to TRBJ2-5; TRBD2 is a possible D gene (6 bases). V lost 0 bases, J lost 5 bases, and 11 bases lay in between. The CDR3 has 14 residues. CDR1 and CDR2 from the germline V gene are SGHRS and YFSETQ. DNA for the CDR3: TGCGCCAGCAGCTTGGGACTAGGCGGTGAGACCCAGTACTTC. It yields the protein CASSLGLGGETQYF.

This clone has a single count. This chain joins TRBV24-1 and TRBJ2-1; tentative D call: TRBD1 (5 bases). Deletions cut 4 bases from V and 3 bases from J, with 6 bases between. From germline, CDR1 is KGHDR and CDR2 SFDVKD. The CDR3 sequence is 13 residues long. CDR3 sequence (DNA): TGTGCCACCAGTGAGGACAACTACAATGAGCAGTTCTTC. This translates into CATSEDNYNEQFF.

The genes are TRBV24-1 and TRBJ1-2; 7 positions match TRBD1. Trimming at V came to 4 bases and at J to 8 bases, leaving 6 bases not matched to a gene. The CDR3 contains 13 residues. Germline loops: CDR1 KGHDR, CDR2 SFDVKD. This chain's CDR3 is CATSEKDRAGYTF. The CDR3 coding sequence is TGTGCCACCAGTGAAAAAGACAGGGCGGGCTACACCTTC.

This chain links TRBV6-4 with TRBJ2-5, with TRBD1 as a possible D gene (5 bases). The CDR3 extends over 13 amino acids. V gave up 4 bases and J gave up 4 bases, with 10 bases separating them. Germline CDR1 is MRHNA and CDR2 is SNTAGT. Here the CDR3 DNA reads TGTGCCAGCAGTGGAAATAGGGGAGAGACCCAGTACTTC. Its translation: CASSGNRGETQYF.

This rearrangement joins TRBV20-1 to TRBJ1-2; D is uncertain. V was trimmed by 3 bases and J by 3 bases, leaving 23 bases between them. Germline V gene sequence: CDR1 DFQATT, CDR2 SNEGSKA (reference sequence). This CDR3 is built from 17 residues. The CDR3 DNA sequence: TGCAGTGCTAGTGGTTTAGCTCCAGGCCCAAAGGACTATGGCTACACCTTC. Translation gives CSASGLAPGPKDYGYTF.

The rearrangement links TRBV6-6 to TRBJ1-6; D gene uncertain. The CDR3 is 14 amino acids. The germline V and J ends were trimmed by 6 bases and 7 bases, with 13 bases remaining between them. CDR1 and CDR2 from the germline V gene are MNHNY and SVGAGI (reference sequence). The CDR3 sequence: CASSVGRVNSPLHF. CDR3 nucleotide sequence: TGTGCCAGCAGCGTCGGGAGAGTAAATTCACCCCTCCACTTT.

This chain joins TRBV9 and TRBJ2-6, with 12 bases aligning to TRBD1. The CDR3 totals 24 residues. The germline gives CDR1 SGDLS, CDR2 YYNGEE. J gave up 3 bases and V 5 bases, and 27 bases lay outside the gene matches. The CDR3 DNA follows: TGTGCCAGCAGTAATTCACCCGGGACAGGGGGCGATCATCTGGTATCTATTGGGGCCAACGTCCTGACTTTC. Amino acid sequence: CASSNSPGTGGDHLVSIGANVLTF. The complete variable domain, with remaining parts taken from reference TRBV9 and TRBJ2-6, reads DSGVTQTPKHLITATGQRVTLRCSPRSGDLSVYWYQQSLDQGLQFLIQYYNGEERAKGNILERFSAQQFPDLHSELNLSSLELGDSALYFCASSNSPGTGGDHLVSIGANVLTFGAGSRLTVL.